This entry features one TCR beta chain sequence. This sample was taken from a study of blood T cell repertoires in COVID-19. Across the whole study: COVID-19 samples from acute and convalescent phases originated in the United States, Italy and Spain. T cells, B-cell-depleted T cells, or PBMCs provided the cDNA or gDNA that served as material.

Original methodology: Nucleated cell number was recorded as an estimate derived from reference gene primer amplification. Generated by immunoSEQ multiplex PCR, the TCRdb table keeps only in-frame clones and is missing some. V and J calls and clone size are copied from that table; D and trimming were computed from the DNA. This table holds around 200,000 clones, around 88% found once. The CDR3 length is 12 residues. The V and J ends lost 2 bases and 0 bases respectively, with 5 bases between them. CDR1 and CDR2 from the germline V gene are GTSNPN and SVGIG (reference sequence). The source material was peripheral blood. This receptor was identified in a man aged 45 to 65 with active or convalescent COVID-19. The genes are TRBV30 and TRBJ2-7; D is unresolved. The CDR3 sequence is CAWSPLSYEQYF. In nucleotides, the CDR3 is TGTGCCTGGAGTCCACTCTCCTACGAGCAGTACTTC. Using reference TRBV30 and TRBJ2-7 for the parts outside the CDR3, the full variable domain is SQTIHQWPATLVQPVGSPLSLECTVEGTSNPNLYWYRQAAGRGLQLLFYSVGIGQISSEVPQNLSASRPQDRQFILSSKKLLLSDSGFYLCAWSPLSYEQYFGPGTRLTVT.